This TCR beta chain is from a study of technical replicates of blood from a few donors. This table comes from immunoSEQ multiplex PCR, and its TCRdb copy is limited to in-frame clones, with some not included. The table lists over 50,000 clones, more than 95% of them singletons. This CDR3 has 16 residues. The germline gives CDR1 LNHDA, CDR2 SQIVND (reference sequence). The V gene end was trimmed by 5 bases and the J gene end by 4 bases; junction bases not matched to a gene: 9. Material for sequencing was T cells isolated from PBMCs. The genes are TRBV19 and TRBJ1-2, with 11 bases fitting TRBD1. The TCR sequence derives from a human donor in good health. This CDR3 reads CASSPDSGQGAYGYTF. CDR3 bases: TGTGCCAGTAGTCCAGACTCAGGACAGGGGGCCTATGGCTACACCTTC.